This section outlines one T cell receptor beta chain sequence together with its context. Its antigen is undetermined. TCRdb independently ran MiXCR on the 5' RACE reads; one entry per CDR3 protein. The data hold 210,000 or so distinct CDR3 sequences, with around 19% observed a single time. The ends lost 5 bases at V and 3 bases at J; junction bases unmatched: 14. The CDR3 is 18 residues long. Germline CDR1 LGHDT, CDR2 YNNKEL (reference sequence). This entry comes from a study of T-cell memory formation after mild COVID-19. Study-wide points: That cross-reactive memory joined was suggested by some responding clones appearing in pre-infection memory. Clones contracting day 15 to 85 were balanced CD4/CD8; later expanders leaned CD4+.

The clonotype originates from an adult woman who had mild COVID-19 (a few samples of this study predate the infection). Cell type and time point are not known. Sequenced input: PBMCs or a T cell subset sorted from them (not recorded which). The chain employs TRBV3-1 and TRBJ2-5; 11 bases match TRBD2. The CDR3 here is CASSALLAGGPREETQYF. Here the CDR3 DNA reads TGTGCCAGCAGCGCACTCTTAGCGGGAGGGCCTCGAGAAGAGACCCAGTACTTC.